Below, one T cell receptor beta chain is given with its context. The sample belongs to a study of cytomegalovirus exposure and HLA in healthy donors. The donors belonged to the roughly 110-subject validation cohort, separate from the 666-subject first cohort. The table came from immunoSEQ multiplex PCR; TCRdb's copy has only in-frame clones and leaves some out. The sample holds more than 95,000 clones, 80% to 90% seen once. This TCR was sampled from a woman in her late teens or twenties in good health and CMV-seronegative. The sample taken for sequencing was PBMCs.

In DNA form, the CDR3 reads TGTGCCAGCAGCACAACAGGGGGGGCCCGGGAGCAGTACTTC. As protein: CASSTTGGAREQYF. This chain links TRBV11-2 with TRBJ2-7, with D tentatively TRBD1 (8 bases). The V and J ends lost 5 bases and 7 bases respectively, with 18 bases between them. CDR3 length equals 14 residues. Germline V gene data show CDR1 as SGHAT and CDR2 as FQNNGV.